A selection of T cell receptor beta chains follows, all from one sample in a study of blood T cells in healthy people across ages. From the 5' RACE reads, TCRdb called clonotypes with MiXCR, one entry per CDR3 protein. The sample gives about 1 million distinct CDR3 sequences, 35% to 50% of which show up once; approximately 20% is in the top ten. The specimen sequenced was blood. The source is a woman between 55 and 75 years old in good health. CDR3s include the opening cysteine and the closing phenylalanine or tryptophan. Each record gives: clone size, D gene, J gene, V gene, CDR3 protein, CDR3 DNA. The D gene is left open where the match is weak. Part of the rows lack a size; the others show once, few, many or a class for expanded clones.

>-|-|TRBJ1-1|TRBV5-1
CASSLWMGGHKDTEAFF
TGCGCCAGCAGCTTGTGGATGGGGGGGCATAAGGACACTGAAGCTTTCTTT
>-|TRBD2|TRBJ2-1|TRBV12-3/TRBV12-4
CASSLSGGINEQFF
TGTGCCAGCAGTTTAAGCGGGGGTATCAATGAGCAGTTCTTC
>once|-|TRBJ2-5|TRBV20-1
CSTRHDGTQYF
TGCAGTACTAGGCACGATGGGACCCAGTACTTC
>-|TRBD1|TRBJ2-7|TRBV30
CAWRGTGRYEQYF
TGTGCCTGGAGAGGGACAGGGCGTTACGAGCAGTACTTC
>few|-|TRBJ1-1|TRBV29-1
CSADSKSDTEAFF
TGCAGCGCAGACTCGAAGTCGGACACTGAAGCTTTCTTT
>-|-|TRBJ1-1|TRBV7-9
CASSLLGWGDPNTEAFF
TGTGCCAGCAGCTTATTGGGTTGGGGGGATCCGAACACTGAAGCTTTCTTT
>many|-|TRBJ2-7|TRBV12-3/TRBV12-4
CASSFPPNYEQYF
TGTGCCAGCAGTTTTCCCCCTAACTACGAGCAGTACTTC
>-|TRBD1|TRBJ1-1|TRBV27
CASSYDDGTGRRTEAFF
TGTGCCAGCAGTTACGATGATGGGACAGGGCGGCGCACTGAAGCTTTCTTT
>-|TRBD2|TRBJ2-3|TRBV12-3/TRBV12-4
CASSSSTSGIDTQYF
TGTGCCAGCAGTTCCTCGACTAGCGGGATAGATACGCAGTATTTT
>few|TRBD2|TRBJ2-1|TRBV3-1
CASSQPGLARNEQFF
TGTGCCAGCAGTCAACCGGGACTAGCCCGCAATGAGCAGTTCTTC
>-|-|TRBJ1-2|TRBV20-1
CSAPSPSYGYTF
TGCAGTGCACCCTCTCCTTCTTATGGCTACACCTTC
>-|-|TRBJ2-2|TRBV29-1
CSVGPNTGELFF
TGCAGCGTTGGACCCAACACCGGGGAGCTGTTTTTT
>-|TRBD2|TRBJ2-1|TRBV2
CASSEGLAGGWNEQFF
TGTGCCAGCAGTGAGGGGCTAGCGGGAGGGTGGAATGAGCAGTTCTTC
>-|TRBD1|TRBJ1-2|TRBV5-6
CASSWVTGQVDYGYTF
TGTGCCAGCAGCTGGGTAACGGGACAGGTCGATTATGGCTACACCTTC
>-|TRBD1|TRBJ2-4|TRBV20-1
CSARGYAGGQNIQYF
TGCAGTGCTAGAGGTTACGCAGGGGGCCAAAACATTCAGTACTTC
>few|TRBD2|TRBJ2-1|TRBV20-1
CSASLGRGYNEQFF
TGCAGTGCTAGTTTAGGGAGGGGCTACAATGAGCAGTTCTTC
>-|-|TRBJ1-1|TRBV6-2/TRBV6-3
CASSSEWGPLDTEAFF
TGTGCCAGCAGTTCCGAATGGGGGCCGTTGGACACTGAAGCTTTCTTT
>many|TRBD1|TRBJ2-7|TRBV5-1
CASSLNRGMPYEQYF
TGCGCCAGCAGCCTAAACAGGGGGATGCCCTACGAGCAGTACTTC
>-|TRBD2|TRBJ2-3|TRBV5-1
CASSPRTSGGTDTQYF
TGCGCCAGCAGCCCCCGAACTAGCGGGGGCACAGATACGCAGTATTTT
>few|-|TRBJ2-5|TRBV7-2
CASSLIATQETQYF
TGTGCCAGCAGCTTGATAGCGACCCAAGAGACCCAGTACTTC
>-|TRBD1|TRBJ1-2|TRBV20-1
CSARRTGTGGYGYTF
TGCAGTGCCCGTCGGACCGGGACAGGGGGTTATGGCTACACCTTC
>-|TRBD2|TRBJ2-7|TRBV6-1
CASSAPAGGRVYEQYF
TGTGCCAGCAGTGCCCCGGCGGGCGGGAGGGTTTACGAGCAGTACTTC
>-|TRBD1|TRBJ2-7|TRBV4-2
CASSHRQGARYEQYF
TGTGCCAGCAGCCACCGACAGGGGGCAAGGTACGAGCAGTACTTC
>-|-|TRBJ2-4|TRBV27
CASSLYATVAKNIQYF
TGTGCCAGCAGTTTATATGCGACGGTAGCCAAAAACATTCAGTACTTC
>-|-|TRBJ2-7|TRBV6-6
CASSYSPQEQYF
TGTGCCAGCAGTTACTCCCCGCAAGAGCAGTACTTC
>few|TRBD1|TRBJ1-2|TRBV20-1
CSASGQGDNYGYTF
TGCAGTGCGAGTGGACAGGGTGATAACTATGGCTACACCTTC
>-|-|TRBJ2-7|TRBV27
CASSGRGRATGEQYF
TGTGCCAGCAGTGGTAGGGGGAGGGCTACTGGGGAGCAGTACTTC
>once|-|TRBJ1-6|TRBV15
CATSREKRASNSPLHF
TGTGCCACCAGCAGAGAAAAGAGGGCCAGTAATTCACCCCTCCACTTT